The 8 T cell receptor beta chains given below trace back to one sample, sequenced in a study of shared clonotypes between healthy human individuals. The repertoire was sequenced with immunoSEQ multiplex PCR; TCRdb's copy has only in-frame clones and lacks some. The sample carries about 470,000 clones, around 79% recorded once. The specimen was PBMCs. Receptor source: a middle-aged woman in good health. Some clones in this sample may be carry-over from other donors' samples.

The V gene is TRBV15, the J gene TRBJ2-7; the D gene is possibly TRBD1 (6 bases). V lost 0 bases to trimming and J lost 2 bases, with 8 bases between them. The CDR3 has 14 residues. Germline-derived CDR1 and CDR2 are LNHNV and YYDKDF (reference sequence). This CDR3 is CATSRDRTAYEQYF. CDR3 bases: TGTGCCACCAGCAGAGACAGGACAGCCTACGAGCAGTACTTC. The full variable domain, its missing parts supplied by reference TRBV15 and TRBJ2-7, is DAMVIQNPRYQVTQFGKPVTLSCSQTLNHNVMYWYQQKSSQAPKLLFHYYDKDFNNEADTPDNFQSRRPNTSFCFLDIRSPGLGDTAMYLCATSRDRTAYEQYFGPGTRLTVT.

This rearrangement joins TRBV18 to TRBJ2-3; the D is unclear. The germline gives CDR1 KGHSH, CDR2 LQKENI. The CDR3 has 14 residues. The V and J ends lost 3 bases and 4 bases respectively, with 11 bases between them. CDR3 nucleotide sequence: TGTGCCAGCTCACCTAACCCCCCCCCAGATACGCAGTATTTT. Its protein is CASSPNPPPDTQYF. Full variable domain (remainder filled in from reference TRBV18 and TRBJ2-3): NAGVMQNPRHLVRRRGQEARLRCSPMKGHSHVYWYRQLPEEGLKFMVYLQKENIIDESGMPKERFSAEFPKEGPSILRIQQVVRGDSAAYFCASSPNPPPDTQYFGPGTRLTVL.

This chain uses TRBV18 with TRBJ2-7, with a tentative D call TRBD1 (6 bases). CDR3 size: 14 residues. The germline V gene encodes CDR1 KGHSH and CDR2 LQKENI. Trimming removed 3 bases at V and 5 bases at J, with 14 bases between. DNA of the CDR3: TGTGCCAGCTCACCTCAGACAGGCCACCACGAGCAGTACTTC. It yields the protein CASSPQTGHHEQYF.

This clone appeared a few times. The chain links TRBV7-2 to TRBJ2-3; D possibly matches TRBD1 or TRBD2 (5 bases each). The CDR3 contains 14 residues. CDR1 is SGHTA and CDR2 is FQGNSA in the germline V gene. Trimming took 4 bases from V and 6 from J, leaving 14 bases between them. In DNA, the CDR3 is TGTGCCAGCAGCTATGCTCGAGGGACGGATACGCAGTATTTT. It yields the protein CASSYARGTDTQYF.

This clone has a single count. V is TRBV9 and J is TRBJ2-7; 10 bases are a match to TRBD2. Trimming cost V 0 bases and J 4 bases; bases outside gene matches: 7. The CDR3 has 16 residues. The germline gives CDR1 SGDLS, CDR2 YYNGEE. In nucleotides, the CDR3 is TGTGCCAGCAGCGTAGGAGCGGGAGGGCCAAAGTACGAGCAGTACTTC. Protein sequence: CASSVGAGGPKYEQYF.

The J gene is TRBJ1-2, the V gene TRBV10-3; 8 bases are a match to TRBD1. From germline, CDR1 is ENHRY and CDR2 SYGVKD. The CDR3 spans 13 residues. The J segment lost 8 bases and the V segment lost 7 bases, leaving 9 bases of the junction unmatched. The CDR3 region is CAITEQGEDGYTF. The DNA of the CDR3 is TGTGCCATCACCGAACAGGGGGAGGACGGCTACACCTTC.

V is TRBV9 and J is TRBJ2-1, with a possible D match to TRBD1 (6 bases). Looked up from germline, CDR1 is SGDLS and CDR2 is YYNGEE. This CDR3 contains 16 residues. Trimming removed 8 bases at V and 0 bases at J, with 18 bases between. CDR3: CASTLGQPASYNEQFF. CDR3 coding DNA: TGTGCCAGTACCCTGGGACAACCGGCCTCCTACAATGAGCAGTTCTTC.

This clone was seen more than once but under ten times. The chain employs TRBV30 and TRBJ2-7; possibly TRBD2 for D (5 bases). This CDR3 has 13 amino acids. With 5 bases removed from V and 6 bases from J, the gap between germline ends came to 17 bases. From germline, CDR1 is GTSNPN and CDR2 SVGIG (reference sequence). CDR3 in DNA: TGTGCCTGGGAGGGTCCCTTTAAGGGCGAGCAGTACTTC. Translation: CAWEGPFKGEQYF.